This T cell receptor (beta chain) was found in a study of T cells in Graves' hyperthyroidism and ophthalmopathy. Points from the study as a whole: From stable hyperthyroidism, ophthalmopathy was separated by a 13 V-J model. Also found in blood were most expanded thyroid clonotypes above 0.001.

V was pared by 4 bases and J by 8 bases, with 14 bases between. This CDR3 region has 14 residues. At least ten counts were recorded for this clonotype. No antigen is known for it. Amplification of TCR beta CDR3 regions was performed using RNA transcripts as template. A set of HTBI primers served as the primers for a first-round RT-PCR of the TCR CDR3. Using its own MiXCR run on the multiplex PCR reads, TCRdb lists one record per CDR3 protein. This table has 480,000 or so distinct CDR3 sequences, around 50% appearing once. Every diagnosis used clinical symptoms, serum thyroxine and TRAb, thyroid ultrasound and orbital computed tomography.

The sample comprised peripheral blood or thyroid tissue (not recorded which). The chain employs TRBV12-3 or TRBV12-4 and TRBJ1-4, with D unclear. This receptor was taken from an adult woman with Graves' disease, either hyperthyroidism or ophthalmopathy (not recorded which). The CDR3 sequence: CASSSSPREEKLFF. The CDR3 DNA is TGTGCCAGCAGTTCGTCGCCGCGGGAGGAAAAACTGTTTTTT.